The 20 T cell receptor beta chains presented below share a single source sample, sequenced in a study of blood T cell repertoires in COVID-19. Clones were read by immunoSEQ multiplex PCR, and TCRdb kept only the in-frame ones, dropping some. Of about 68,000 clones listed, around 86% are singletons. Source material: peripheral blood. These TCRs come from a woman aged 60 to 75 with acute or convalescent COVID-19.

Only one count was recorded for this clone. The chain is built from TRBV28 and TRBJ1-2; 7 positions agree with TRBD1. The CDR3 has 15 residues. The J segment lost 3 bases and the V segment lost 3 bases, leaving 7 bases of the junction unmatched. The germline V gene encodes CDR1 MDHEN and CDR2 SYDVKM. CDR3 DNA: TGTGCCAGCAGTTTCGCTCCAACAGGGGACTATGGCTACACCTTC. Its protein is CASSFAPTGDYGYTF.

The V call is TRBV29-1, the J call TRBJ2-3; TRBD1 aligns across 7 bases. This CDR3 is 15 amino acids long. Trimming removed 7 bases from V and 2 bases from J; junction bases left unmatched: 12. Germline CDR1 is SQVTM and CDR2 is ANQGSEA. The CDR3 sequence: CSGIAGTANTDTQYF. DNA of the CDR3: TGCAGCGGAATAGCCGGGACAGCTAACACAGATACGCAGTATTTT.

The V gene is TRBV6-5, the J gene TRBJ1-2, with 7 bases lining up with TRBD1. The CDR3 has 13 residues. CDR1 and CDR2 from the germline V gene are MNHEY and SVGAGI. V was clipped by 6 bases and J by 4 bases; unmatched bases: 5. CDR3 nucleotide sequence: TGTGCCAGCAGCGACGACAGGGTCTATGGCTACACCTTC. Residues: CASSDDRVYGYTF.

The genes are TRBV14 and TRBJ1-2; 10 nucleotides agree with TRBD1. This CDR3 has 17 residues. The V and J ends lost 3 bases and 4 bases, in that order; junction bases with no gene match: 11. Germline CDR1 is SGHDN and CDR2 is FVKESK. DNA of the CDR3: TGTGCCAGCAGCCAGAGACAGGGGGCGGAAGGGATCTATGGCTACACCTTC. It encodes CASSQRQGAEGIYGYTF.

The chain combines TRBV4-2 with TRBJ2-1; TRBD2 matches at 7 bases. Germline V gives CDR1 LGHNA, CDR2 YNFKEQ. The J segment lost 0 bases and the V segment lost 1 base, leaving 3 bases of the junction unmatched. The CDR3 spans 16 residues. CDR3 amino acids: CASSQAGGSSYNEQFF. CDR3 nucleotides: TGTGCCAGCAGCCAAGCTGGCGGGAGCTCCTACAATGAGCAGTTCTTC.

V and J are TRBV6-5 and TRBJ1-1; 7 bases are a match to TRBD1. This CDR3 region has 15 residues. Germline CDR1 and CDR2: MNHEY and SVGAGI. The J segment lost 3 bases and the V segment lost 2 bases, leaving 6 bases of the junction unmatched. CDR3 sequence reads: CASSYLSTGDTEAFF. DNA of the CDR3: TGTGCCAGCAGTTACCTGTCAACAGGGGACACTGAAGCTTTCTTT.

The chain carries TRBV6-1 and TRBJ1-2; D is perhaps TRBD1 (6 bases). The CDR3 loop spans 14 amino acids. The ends were cut back, 2 bases at V and 8 bases at J, with 15 bases in the middle. CDR1 MNHNS and CDR2 SASEGT come from the germline V gene. CDR3: CASSETQGANGYTF. CDR3 coding DNA: TGTGCCAGCAGTGAAACACAGGGTGCCAACGGCTACACCTTC.

This sequence joins TRBV7-3 and TRBJ2-5; TRBD2 agrees at 7 bases. CDR1 and CDR2 from the germline V gene are SGHTA and FQGTGA. Germline trimming cut 0 bases from V and 5 bases from J; bases unmatched to any gene: 0. This CDR3 has 13 residues. The CDR3 region is CASSLTGGETQYF. The CDR3 DNA follows: TGTGCCAGCAGCTTAACCGGGGGGGAGACCCAGTACTTC.

This rearrangement joins TRBV10-3 to TRBJ2-2; 7 nucleotides agree with TRBD1. The CDR3 sequence is 14 residues long. The J segment lost 6 bases and the V segment lost 10 bases, leaving 11 bases of the junction unmatched. Germline CDR1 ENHRY, CDR2 SYGVKD. CDR3 sequence reads: CATRDRAESGELFF. The CDR3 DNA is TGTGCCACACGCGACAGGGCGGAGTCCGGGGAGCTGTTTTTT.

This clone was observed once. The rearrangement uses TRBV5-6 and TRBJ2-3; the match to TRBD2 covers 14 bases. Germline values: CDR1 SGHDT, CDR2 YYEEEE. The V gene end was trimmed by 3 bases and the J gene end by 1 base; junction bases not matched to a gene: 10. CDR3 length: 19 residues. CDR3 residues: CASSYGLAGGSRGTDTQYF. The CDR3 nucleotides read TGTGCCAGCAGCTATGGACTAGCGGGGGGATCGCGGGGCACAGATACGCAGTATTTT. The complete variable domain, with remaining parts taken from reference TRBV5-6 and TRBJ2-3, reads DAGVTQSPTHLIKTRGQQVTLRCSPKSGHDTVSWYQQALGQGPQFIFQYYEEEERQRGNFPDRFSGHQFPNYSSELNVNALLLGDSALYLCASSYGLAGGSRGTDTQYFGPGTRLTVL.

The chain is built from TRBV18 and TRBJ2-3; tentative D call: TRBD1 (6 bases). The V and J ends lost 3 bases and 3 bases respectively, with 19 bases between them. CDR1 is KGHSH and CDR2 is LQKENI in the germline V gene. The CDR3 extends over 17 amino acids. In DNA, the CDR3 is TGTGCCAGCTCACCGTCGAAGCCCGGACAGAGAACAGATACGCAGTATTTT. It yields the protein CASSPSKPGQRTDTQYF.

Notes on this clone: Here the CDR3 omits its conserved ending phenylalanine or tryptophan, so a read error is the likely source. The DNA is left out, because the CDR3 cannot be placed on it with certainty; the CDR3 is given as TCRdb lists it. The J gene is TRBJ2-7, the V gene TRBV12-3 or TRBV12-4; the table's D call of TRBD1 was not tested on the DNA. The CDR3 has 12 amino acids, counting both end residues. The CDR3 loop is CASSLIQGRPVL.

The rearrangement links TRBV30 to TRBJ1-5; tentatively, D is TRBD1 (5 bases). Germline V lookup: CDR1 GTSNPN, CDR2 SVGIG (reference sequence). The CDR3 has 13 amino acids. V lost 4 bases and J lost 2, with 9 bases in between. Here the CDR3 reads CAWTSRGNQPQHF. CDR3 in DNA: TGTGCCTGGACAAGCAGGGGCAATCAGCCCCAGCATTTT.

The J gene is TRBJ2-5, the V gene TRBV30; 10 nucleotides match TRBD2. V lost 3 bases to trimming and J lost 7 bases; unmatched junction nucleotides: 8. CDR3 length: 14 amino acids. Germline V gene lookup returns CDR1 GTSNPN and CDR2 SVGIG (reference sequence). The CDR3 region is CAWRGTSGVTTQYF. The CDR3 bases are TGTGCCTGGAGGGGAACTAGCGGGGTTACGACCCAGTACTTC.

The chain carries TRBV5-6 and TRBJ1-1; weak D call: TRBD1 (6 bases). There are 14 residues in the CDR3. Germline CDR1 is SGHDT and CDR2 is YYEEEE. V lost 4 bases and J 4 bases, leaving 14 bases between the germline ends. The CDR3 here is CASSLQGIGTEAFF. CDR3 coding DNA: TGTGCCAGCAGCCTACAGGGTATTGGCACTGAAGCTTTCTTT.

The rearrangement joins TRBV12-3 or TRBV12-4 to TRBJ1-1, with D possibly TRBD1 on 6 matching bases. Trimming pared 6 bases from V and 9 bases from J, leaving 17 bases between. CDR3 length: 13 residues. Here the CDR3 DNA reads TGTGCCAGCAGACGAGGGACACCCCGTCAAGCTTTCTTT. This translates into CASRRGTPRQAFF.

This sequence joins TRBV5-1 and TRBJ1-1, with D perhaps TRBD1 (6 bases). Germline V CDR1 and CDR2: SGHRS, YFSETQ. Trimming removed 6 bases from V and 1 base from J, with 19 bases in between. This CDR3 is 16 amino acids long. The CDR3 spells CASIYDSTGQNTEAFF. The CDR3 coding sequence is TGCGCCAGCATATATGACTCCACAGGGCAGAACACTGAAGCTTTCTTT.

The chain carries TRBV11-3 and TRBJ2-1; a possible D gene is TRBD2 (6 bases). V lost 0 bases and J lost 12, with 12 bases in between. Germline-derived CDR1 and CDR2 are SGHNT and YENEEA. CDR3 size: 13 residues. The CDR3 nucleotides are TGTGCCAGCAGCTTAGAATCCCTTAGCGGGCAGTTCTTC. Its protein is CASSLESLSGQFF.

The chain is built from TRBV7-8 and TRBJ1-5; 8 bases are shared with TRBD1. The CDR3 loop spans 16 amino acids. The V and J ends lost 2 bases and 2 bases, in that order; junction bases with no gene match: 5. The germline V gene encodes CDR1 SGHVS and CDR2 FQNEAQ. The CDR3 DNA reads TGTGCCAGCAGCTTAAGAACGGGACAGGGCAATCAGCCCCAGCATTTT. Amino acids: CASSLRTGQGNQPQHF. Full variable domain (missing parts from reference TRBV7-8 and TRBJ1-5): GAGVSQSPRYKVAKRGQDVALRCDPISGHVSLFWYQQALGQGPEFLTYFQNEAQLDKSGLPSDRFFAERPEGSVSTLKIQRTQQEDSAVYLCASSLRTGQGNQPQHFGDGTRLSIL.

The chain links TRBV25-1 to TRBJ1-2; 7 bases line up with TRBD1. V gave up 4 bases and J gave up 8 bases; unmatched junction bases: 10. This CDR3 is 14 amino acids long. Germline V gene sequence: CDR1 MGHDK, CDR2 SYGVNS. CDR3 sequence: CASSASTGRGGYTF. CDR3 DNA sequence: TGTGCCAGCAGTGCTTCGACAGGGAGAGGGGGCTACACCTTC.